A selection of T cell receptor beta chains follows, all from one sample in a study of CD8 T cells in ankylosing spondylitis. TCRdb reprocessed the 5' RACE reads via MiXCR and lists one record per CDR3 protein. The sample lists 150,000 to 200,000 distinct CDR3 sequences, about 16% occurring once. The source material was blood, either unsorted or a sorted T cell fraction (not recorded which). The receptor set was obtained from a male donor with ankylosing spondylitis or in good health (not recorded which). CDR3s include the opening cysteine and the closing phenylalanine or tryptophan. Each record gives: clone size, J gene, D gene, V gene, CDR3 DNA, CDR3 protein. The D gene is left open where the match is weak. The size entry is marked missing in some rows and otherwise reads once, few, many or a size class.

>NA|TRBJ1-2|TRBD1|TRBV29-1
TGCAGCGCTTCCGGGATCCAGGGGGACTATGGCTACACCTTC
CSASGIQGDYGYTF
>few|TRBJ2-7|TRBD2|TRBV18
TGTGCCAGCTCACCAGGGACGGGAGGGACTGTCGAGCAGTACTTC
CASSPGTGGTVEQYF
>many|TRBJ1-1|TRBD1|TRBV5-5
TGTGCCAGCAGCTCTAGACAGGGGGACACTGAAGCTTTCTTT
CASSSRQGDTEAFF
>NA|TRBJ2-5|TRBD1|TRBV5-4
TGTGCCAGCAGCTTCAAAACAGGGGAAGAGACCCAGTACTTC
CASSFKTGEETQYF
>NA|TRBJ1-4|NA|TRBV28
TGTGCCAGCAGTTTATTTGGGGAGGTTAATGAAAAACTGTTTTTT
CASSLFGEVNEKLFF
>few|TRBJ2-5|TRBD1|TRBV12-3/TRBV12-4
TGTGCCAGCAGTTTTGCCAGGGGGGAGACCCAGTACTTC
CASSFARGETQYF
>many|TRBJ2-3|NA|TRBV3-1
TGTGCCAGCAGCCTTCTGGCCGGGGGGCCCACAGATACGCAGTATTTT
CASSLLAGGPTDTQYF
>few|TRBJ2-7|TRBD1|TRBV20-1
TGCAGTGCTATTCGAACGGGACAGGGGATCGGCGAGCAGTACTTC
CSAIRTGQGIGEQYF
>few|TRBJ2-2|NA|TRBV10-3
TGTGCCATCAGTGAGGGGTTGGGAGGCACCGGGGAGCTGTTTTTT
CAISEGLGGTGELFF
>NA|TRBJ2-1|NA|TRBV10-3
TGTGCCATCAGTGAGCGGGGGCTCGATGAGCAGTTCTTC
CAISERGLDEQFF
>many|TRBJ1-1|NA|TRBV29-1
TGCAGCGTCGGGACCTCAGGCGACACTGAAGCTTTCTTT
CSVGTSGDTEAFF
>many|TRBJ2-3|TRBD2|TRBV20-1
TGCAGTGCTAGGAGCGGGAGTGCCGATACGCAGTATTTT
CSARSGSADTQYF
>many|TRBJ2-2|TRBD1|TRBV5-1
TGCGCCAGCAGCTACGGACAGGGCGGGGAGCTGTTTTTT
CASSYGQGGELFF
>few|TRBJ1-2|NA|TRBV5-1
TGCGCCAGCAGCTTGGGACCGAATGCCTATGGCTACACCTTC
CASSLGPNAYGYTF
>many|TRBJ1-4|NA|TRBV12-3/TRBV12-4
TGTGCCAGCAGTTTTAACGAAAAACTGTTTTTT
CASSFNEKLFF
>once|TRBJ2-3|NA|TRBV21-1
TGTGCCAGCAGTAGCCAAGTCGGGACAGGGGAAACAGATACGCAGTATTTT
CASSSQVGTGETDTQYF
>NA|TRBJ2-1|NA|TRBV12-3/TRBV12-4
TGTGCCAGCAGTTTACCGGGGGCCTACAATGAGCAGTTCTTC
CASSLPGAYNEQFF
>NA|TRBJ2-5|NA|TRBV29-1
TGCAGCGTGAGGGCCGGGGGAGAGACCCAGTACTTC
CSVRAGGETQYF
>NA|TRBJ2-3|NA|TRBV7-7
TGTGCCAGCAGCTTAGGGGATTCCACAGATACGCAGTATTTT
CASSLGDSTDTQYF
>many|TRBJ2-2|TRBD1|TRBV28
TGTGCCAGCAGTCCGGGACAGAGCACCGGGGAGCTGTTTTTT
CASSPGQSTGELFF
>few|TRBJ1-1|NA|TRBV12-3/TRBV12-4
TGTGCCAGCAGTTTCCGGTCTTCGAACACTGAAGCTTTCTTT
CASSFRSSNTEAFF
>NA|TRBJ2-7|TRBD1|TRBV5-4
TGTGCCAGCAGCTGGGACAGGGGGTACGAGCAGTACTTC
CASSWDRGYEQYF
>many|TRBJ2-5|NA|TRBV12-3/TRBV12-4
TGTGCCAGCAGTTTAGCGGACCAAGAGACCCAGTACTTC
CASSLADQETQYF
>many|TRBJ2-1|NA|TRBV5-1
TGCGCCAGCAGCTTAGCGGGTTGGAGGAATGAGCAGTTCTTC
CASSLAGWRNEQFF
>NA|TRBJ2-7|NA|TRBV28
TGTGCCAGCAGTTCCACAGGGACAGGTGGCGGGGGCGAGCAGCACTTC
CASSSTGTGGGGEQHF
>many|TRBJ2-1|TRBD1|TRBV5-1
TGCGCCAGCAGCAGCCGGGACAGCTCCTACAATGAGCAGTTCTTC
CASSSRDSSYNEQFF
>NA|TRBJ1-4|NA|TRBV12-3/TRBV12-4
TGTGCCAGCAGCCTCGACAGGCACATTAATGAAAAACTGTTTTTT
CASSLDRHINEKLFF
>many|TRBJ2-1|TRBD2|TRBV5-5
TGTGCCAGCAGCTTGGTGACTAGCGGGGGGTACAATGAGCAGTTCTTC
CASSLVTSGGYNEQFF
>many|TRBJ2-3|NA|TRBV12-3/TRBV12-4
TGTGCCAGCAGTTCGGGAGCTCGGTCAGATACGCAGTATTTT
CASSSGARSDTQYF
>NA|TRBJ2-1|NA|TRBV12-3/TRBV12-4
TGTGCCAGCAGTGTAGCGGCAAACTCCTACAATGAGCAGTTCTTC
CASSVAANSYNEQFF
>NA|TRBJ1-1|NA|TRBV12-3/TRBV12-4
TGTGCCAGCAGCCCCCGGGGTAGGAACACTGAAGCTTTCTTT
CASSPRGRNTEAFF
>NA|TRBJ2-5|NA|TRBV5-1
TGCGCCAGCAGCTTGGCCGACATCATTATCCCACACTTC
CASSLADIIIPHF
>few|TRBJ2-1|TRBD2|TRBV12-3/TRBV12-4
TGTGCCAGCAGGGTTAGCGGGGGAAGTAGCAATGAGCAGTTCTTC
CASRVSGGSSNEQFF
>few|TRBJ1-2|NA|TRBV6-1
TGTGCCAGCGTGGCTAACTATGGCTACACCTTC
CASVANYGYTF
>NA|TRBJ1-4|NA|TRBV29-1
TGCAGCGTTGAAAGGGACATCGGCGAAAAACTGTTTTTT
CSVERDIGEKLFF
>NA|TRBJ1-5|NA|TRBV18
TGTGCCAGCTCACCAGGAGAGGGACAGCCCCAGCATTTT
CASSPGEGQPQHF
>many|TRBJ2-5|TRBD2|TRBV7-8
TGTGCCAGCAGCCCGAGATCCGGGACTAGCGGGACCCAAGAGACCCAGTACTTC
CASSPRSGTSGTQETQYF
>few|TRBJ2-2|TRBD1|TRBV5-4
TGTGCCAGCAGCGCAACCGGGACAGCGAACACCGGGGAGCTGTTTTTT
CASSATGTANTGELFF
>many|TRBJ1-4|NA|TRBV20-1
TGCAGTGCTAGAGATGTCAGGGAGAATGAAAAACTGTTTTTT
CSARDVRENEKLFF
>many|TRBJ2-4|NA|TRBV29-1
TGCAGCGTTGTTGATAGGGTAGCCAAAAACATTCAGTACTTC
CSVVDRVAKNIQYF
>few|TRBJ2-7|TRBD2|TRBV20-1
TGCAGTGCTAGTACTAGCGGGAGGGCCCCGTATTTCTACGAGCAGTACTTC
CSASTSGRAPYFYEQYF
>NA|TRBJ1-1|TRBD1|TRBV18
TGTGCCAGCTCACCAATGGGACAGGGGTTGAACACTGAAGCTTTCTTT
CASSPMGQGLNTEAFF
>NA|TRBJ2-5|NA|TRBV28
TGTGCCAGCACCTCCGGGGAGGGGGGGCAAGAGACCCAGTACTTC
CASTSGEGGQETQYF
>NA|TRBJ1-2|NA|TRBV7-2
TGTGCCAGCAGCTTAGACAGGGTTAACTATGGCTACACCTTC
CASSLDRVNYGYTF
>many|TRBJ2-3|NA|TRBV9
TGTGCCAGCAGCGTAGCTACCGGCGGGGCAAGCACAGATACGCAGTATTTT
CASSVATGGASTDTQYF
>NA|TRBJ2-1|TRBD1|TRBV5-1
TGCGCCAGCAGGAGACAGGGTACCTACAATGAGCAGTTCTTC
CASRRQGTYNEQFF
>many|TRBJ2-1|NA|TRBV20-1
TGCAGTCCCAGAGTAAAAACCTACAATGAGCAGTTCTTC
CSPRVKTYNEQFF
>many|TRBJ2-7|NA|TRBV24-1
TGTGCCACCAGTGATGGTAAGCGGGCAAGATCAGGGGAGCAGTACTTC
CATSDGKRARSGEQYF